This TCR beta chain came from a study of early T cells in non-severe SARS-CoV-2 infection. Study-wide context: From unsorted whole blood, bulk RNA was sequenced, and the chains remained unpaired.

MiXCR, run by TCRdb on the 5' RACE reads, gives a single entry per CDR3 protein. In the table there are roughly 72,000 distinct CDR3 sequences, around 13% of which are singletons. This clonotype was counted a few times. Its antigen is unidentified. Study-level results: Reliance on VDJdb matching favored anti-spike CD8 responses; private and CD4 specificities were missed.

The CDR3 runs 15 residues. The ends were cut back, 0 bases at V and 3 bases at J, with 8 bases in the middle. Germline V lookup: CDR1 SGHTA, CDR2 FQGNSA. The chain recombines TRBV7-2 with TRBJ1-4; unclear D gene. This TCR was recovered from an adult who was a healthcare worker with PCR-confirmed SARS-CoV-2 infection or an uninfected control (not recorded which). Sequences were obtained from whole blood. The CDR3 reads CASSLAAAANEKLFF. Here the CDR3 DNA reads TGTGCCAGCAGCTTAGCCGCGGCAGCTAATGAAAAACTGTTTTTT.